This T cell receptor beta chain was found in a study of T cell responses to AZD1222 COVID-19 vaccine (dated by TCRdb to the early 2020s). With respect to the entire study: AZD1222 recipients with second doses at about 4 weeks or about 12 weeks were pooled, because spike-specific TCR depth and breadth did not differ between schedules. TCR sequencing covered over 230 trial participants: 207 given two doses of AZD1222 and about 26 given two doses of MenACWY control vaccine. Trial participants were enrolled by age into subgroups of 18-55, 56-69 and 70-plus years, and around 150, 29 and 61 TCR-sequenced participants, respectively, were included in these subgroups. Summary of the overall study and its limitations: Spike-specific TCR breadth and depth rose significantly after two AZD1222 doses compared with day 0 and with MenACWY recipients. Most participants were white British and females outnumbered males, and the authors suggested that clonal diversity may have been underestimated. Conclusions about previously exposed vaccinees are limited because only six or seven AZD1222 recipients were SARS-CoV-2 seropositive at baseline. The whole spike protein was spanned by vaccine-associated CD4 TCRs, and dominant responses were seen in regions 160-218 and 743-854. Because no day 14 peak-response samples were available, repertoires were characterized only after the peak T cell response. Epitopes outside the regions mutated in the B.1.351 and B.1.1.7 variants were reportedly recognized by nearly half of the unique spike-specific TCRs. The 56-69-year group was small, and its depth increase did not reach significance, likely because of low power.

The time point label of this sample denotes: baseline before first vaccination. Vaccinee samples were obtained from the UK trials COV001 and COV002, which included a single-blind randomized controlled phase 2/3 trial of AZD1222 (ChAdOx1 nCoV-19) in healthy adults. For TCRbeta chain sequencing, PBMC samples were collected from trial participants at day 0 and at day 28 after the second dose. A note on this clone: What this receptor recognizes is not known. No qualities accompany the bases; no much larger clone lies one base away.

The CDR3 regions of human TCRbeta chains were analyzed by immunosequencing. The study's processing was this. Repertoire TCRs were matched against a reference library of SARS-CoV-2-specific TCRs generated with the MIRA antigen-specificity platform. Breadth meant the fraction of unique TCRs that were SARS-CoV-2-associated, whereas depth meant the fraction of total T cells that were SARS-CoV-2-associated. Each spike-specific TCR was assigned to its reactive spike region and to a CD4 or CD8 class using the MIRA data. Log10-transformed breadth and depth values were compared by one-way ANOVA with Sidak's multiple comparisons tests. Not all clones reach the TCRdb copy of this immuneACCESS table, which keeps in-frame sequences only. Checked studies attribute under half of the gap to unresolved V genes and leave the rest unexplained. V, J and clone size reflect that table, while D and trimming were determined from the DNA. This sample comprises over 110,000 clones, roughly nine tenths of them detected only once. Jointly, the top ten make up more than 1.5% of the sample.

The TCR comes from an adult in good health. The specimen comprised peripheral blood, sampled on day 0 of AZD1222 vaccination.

CDR3 region: CASSHVHGNEQFF. DNA sequence: TGCGCCAGCAGCCATGTCCATGGCAATGAGCAGTTCTTC. The sequence links TRBV4-1 to TRBJ2-1, with the D gene not clear enough to name. For CDR1 and CDR2, the germline V gene lists MGHRA and YSYEKL. From its cysteine to its phenylalanine, the CDR3 spans 13 amino acids. The read is trimmed to its CDR3 DNA, 39 bases read in frame from base 1. The V end loses 3 bases and the J end loses 6 bases, and a stretch of 9 bases separates them.